Listed below are T cell receptor beta chains from one sample, sequenced in a study of blood T cell repertoires in COVID-19. Here immunoSEQ multiplex PCR was the method, and the copy in TCRdb shows in-frame clones only, minus some. Of fewer than 120,000 clones listed, around 82% are singletons. Specimen: peripheral blood. These receptor sequences come from a woman in her sixties with acute or convalescent COVID-19. The CDR3 runs from the conserved cysteine through the conserved F or W. Fields, in order: V gene, D gene, clone size, J gene, CDR3 DNA, CDR3 protein. A D gene is named only where the DNA matches it firmly. The size entry is marked missing in some rows and otherwise reads once, few, many or a size class.

TRBV28	TRBD2	.	TRBJ2-5	TGTGCCAGCCACCAAACAACTAGCGGGGGCCCCCGAGAGACCCAGTACTTC	CASHQTTSGGPRETQYF
TRBV11-1	TRBD2	.	TRBJ2-1	TGTGCCAGCAGCGTAGCGGGGGCTTACAATGAGCAGTTCTTC	CASSVAGAYNEQFF
TRBV19	TRBD1	.	TRBJ2-7	TGTGCCAGTAGTAGGCTCGGACAGGGAGGAACCTACGAGCAGTACTTC	CASSRLGQGGTYEQYF
TRBV7-9	.	.	TRBJ2-7	TGTGCCAGCAGCCAGGCGGTAGGGGCTCTCCACGAGCAGTACTTC	CASSQAVGALHEQYF
TRBV9	.	once	TRBJ1-5	TGTGCCAGCAGCGTAGATGCGGGCAATCAGCCCCAGCATTTT	CASSVDAGNQPQHF
TRBV9	TRBD1	few	TRBJ1-3	TGTGCCAGCAGCGTAGCCGGACAGGGCCGCTCTGGAAACACCATATATTTT	CASSVAGQGRSGNTIYF
TRBV27	.	.	TRBJ1-2	TGTGCCAGCAGTCCCAACGTGGGCCTTCCACATGGCTACACCTTC	CASSPNVGLPHGYTF
TRBV7-9	.	.	TRBJ1-1	TGTGCCAGCAGCACTACAGGGAACACTGAAGCTTTCTTT	CASSTTGNTEAFF
TRBV5-1	.	.	TRBJ1-2	TGCGCCAGCAGCAACCGGGACACAGCCTATGGCTACACCTTC	CASSNRDTAYGYTF
TRBV6-2/TRBV6-3	TRBD2	.	TRBJ2-2	TGTGCCAGCAGTTATTTAGGGAGGGACACCGGGGAGCTGTTTTTT	CASSYLGRDTGELFF
TRBV6-2/TRBV6-3	.	.	TRBJ1-2	TGTGCCAGCAGTTACTCCGCAGGGTACTATGGCTACACCTTC	CASSYSAGYYGYTF
TRBV7-2	TRBD1	.	TRBJ2-7	TGTGCCAGCAGCCCTAGGCAGGGGGCCTACGAGCAGTACTTC	CASSPRQGAYEQYF
TRBV24-1	.	.	TRBJ1-2	TGTGCCACCAGTGATACCAGGGGAAGTGGCTATGGCTACACCTTC	CATSDTRGSGYGYTF
TRBV6-1	.	once	TRBJ2-5	TGTGCCAGCAGTGATCTCTTTGAGGGGACCCAGTACTTC	CASSDLFEGTQYF
TRBV3-1/TRBV3-2	TRBD1	.	TRBJ2-6	TGTGCCAGCAGCCGAACTTACAGGGGGCCCCGGGCGGGGGCCAACGTCCTGACTTTC	CASSRTYRGPRAGANVLTF
TRBV5-5	TRBD2	.	TRBJ2-7	TGTGCCAGCACTTTGAGCCCGGGAGGGTACGAGCAGTACTTC	CASTLSPGGYEQYF
TRBV5-1	TRBD2	.	TRBJ2-1	TGCGCCAGCAGCCAAGGGACTAGCGGGTACAATGAGCAGTTCTTC	CASSQGTSGYNEQFF
TRBV6-2/TRBV6-3	.	.	TRBJ1-6	TGTGCCAGCAGTTCTTCCGATTTGGGGCATTCACCCCTCCACTTT	CASSSSDLGHSPLHF
TRBV5-1	TRBD1	.	TRBJ1-1	TGCGCCAGCAGCTTAGGAGGACAGGGACACACTGAAGCTTTCTTT	CASSLGGQGHTEAFF
TRBV7-2	.	few	TRBJ1-5	TGTGCCAGCAGCTTAGATACGGGAAATATACAGCCCCAGCATTTT	CASSLDTGNIQPQHF
TRBV7-8	.	.	TRBJ2-1	TGTGCCAGCTCAATAGTCTCCGGTGAGCAGTTCTTC	CASSIVSGEQFF
TRBV24-1	TRBD1	.	TRBJ1-2	TGTGCCACCAGTGAAGCGGACAGGCGATATGGCTACACCTTC	CATSEADRRYGYTF
TRBV5-1	TRBD1	.	TRBJ2-5	TGCGCCAGCAGCTCACAGGGGTCGGGACAAGAGACCCAGTACTTC	CASSSQGSGQETQYF
TRBV5-5	TRBD1	.	TRBJ1-2	TGTGCCAGCAGCTTGTGGACAGGGGGCCGGGGGAGCGGCTACACCTTC	CASSLWTGGRGSGYTF
TRBV29-1	TRBD1	.	TRBJ1-1	TGCAGCGGAGGGACAGGGGGCGATGGCACTGAAGCTTTCTTT	CSGGTGGDGTEAFF
TRBV7-2	.	.	TRBJ1-6	TGTGCCAGCAGCGTACAGGCGGCCTCCAATTCACCCCTCCACTTT	CASSVQAASNSPLHF
TRBV7-2	.	.	TRBJ2-3	TGTGCCAGCAAGATAGGCACAGATACGCAGTATTTT	CASKIGTDTQYF
TRBV18	.	.	TRBJ1-3	TGTGCCAGCTCACCGAGACAGGATCCTGGAAACACCATATATTTT	CASSPRQDPGNTIYF